This TCR beta chain was obtained from a study of Ad26.COV2.S vaccination and SARS-CoV-2 variants. For the study at large: Once, or twice with 56 days between doses, Ad26.COV2.S was given intramuscularly. Regarding the study as a whole: Marked by substantial breadth, spike-specific CD8+ and CD4+ T cell responses were reportedly seen after vaccination. The analyses of TCR breadth and depth may have understated the size of total T cell responses. Breadth of non-spike TCRs did not differ between vaccinees and placebo recipients.

The data were produced by immunoSEQ multiplex PCR, yet TCRdb's version contains in-frame clones alone and is incomplete. This sample has more than 300,000 clones; less than 90% occur once, and the top ten carry about 11%. On this clone itself: Its antigen is still unknown.

Indicated treatment: some 20 received Ad26.COV2.S at low or high dose, single or two shots; about 5 received placebo; per-sample allocation not given. The samples were gathered on day 63 after the first injection of vaccine or placebo. The CDR3 is made up of 15 amino acids. Germline V gene data show CDR1 as MNHEY and CDR2 as SVGEGT. With V trimmed by 5 bases and J by 2 bases, 5 bases remained unmatched. This receptor was obtained from a person aged 18-60 years who received the Ad26.COV2.S COVID-19 vaccine or a placebo. This chain uses TRBV6-2 or TRBV6-3 with TRBJ2-7; TRBD1 matches at 11 bases. Sample: peripheral blood, taken in a trial of Ad26.COV2.S vaccine versus placebo. The DNA of the CDR3 is TGTGCCAGCAGTCAAGGGGGACAGGGGGCCTACGAGCAGTACTTC. It specifies CASSQGGQGAYEQYF.